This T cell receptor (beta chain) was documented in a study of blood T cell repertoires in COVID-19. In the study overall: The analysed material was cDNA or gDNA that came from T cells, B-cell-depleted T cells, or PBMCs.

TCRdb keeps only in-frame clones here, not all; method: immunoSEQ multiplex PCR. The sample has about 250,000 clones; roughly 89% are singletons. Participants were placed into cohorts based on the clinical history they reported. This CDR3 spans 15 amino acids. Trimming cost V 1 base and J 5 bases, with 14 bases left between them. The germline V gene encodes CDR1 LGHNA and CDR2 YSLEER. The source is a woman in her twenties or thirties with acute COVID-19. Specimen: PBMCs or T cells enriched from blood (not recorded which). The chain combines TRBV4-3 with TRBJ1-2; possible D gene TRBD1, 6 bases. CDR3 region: CASSQVRDIWYGYTF. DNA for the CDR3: TGCGCCAGCAGCCAAGTGAGGGACATTTGGTATGGCTACACCTTC.